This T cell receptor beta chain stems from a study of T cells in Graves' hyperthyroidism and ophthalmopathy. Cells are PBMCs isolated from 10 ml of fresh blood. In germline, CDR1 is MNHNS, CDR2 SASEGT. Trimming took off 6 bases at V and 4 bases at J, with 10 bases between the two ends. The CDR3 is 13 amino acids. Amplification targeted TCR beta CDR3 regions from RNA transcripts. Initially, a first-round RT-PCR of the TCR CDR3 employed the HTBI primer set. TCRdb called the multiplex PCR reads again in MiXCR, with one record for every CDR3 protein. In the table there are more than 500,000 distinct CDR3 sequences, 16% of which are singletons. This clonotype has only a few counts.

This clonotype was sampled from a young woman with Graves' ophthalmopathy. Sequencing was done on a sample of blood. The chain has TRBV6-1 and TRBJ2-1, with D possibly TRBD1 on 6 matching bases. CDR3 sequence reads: CASSGQIYNEQFF. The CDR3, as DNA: TGTGCCAGCAGCGGACAGATTTACAATGAGCAGTTCTTC.